The text below deals with one TCR beta chain. These data are taken from a study of blood T cell repertoires in COVID-19. Study-level background: The United States, Italy and Spain supplied acute and convalescent COVID-19 samples. The cDNA or gDNA used as material had been derived from T cells, B-cell-depleted T cells, or PBMCs.

It was during active infection that Seattle patients were enrolled and then longitudinally followed. As processed by the authors: Counts of nucleated cells, estimated from reference gene primer amplification, were obtained. Measured with immunoSEQ multiplex PCR; TCRdb has only the in-frame clones, and not every one. The DNA was the basis for D and trimming; V, J and clone size are from that table. The sample gives some 240,000 clones, roughly 76% of which show up once; around 7.5% is in the top ten. Germline V gene sequence: CDR1 SEHNR, CDR2 FQNEAQ (reference sequence). V was pared by 3 bases and J by 4 bases, with 10 bases between. This CDR3 contains 14 residues.

Sequencing input: peripheral blood. The sequence derives from a woman older than 75 with COVID-19, enrolled during active disease. The chain employs TRBV7-9 and TRBJ2-1; D may be TRBD2 (5 bases). This chain's CDR3 is CASSFDREYNEQFF. The DNA of the CDR3 is TGTGCCAGCAGCTTCGATCGGGAATACAATGAGCAGTTCTTC.